These 9 T cell receptor beta chains came from one sample sequenced in a study of CD8+CD57+ T cells in acquired aplastic anemia. Profiling of TCR beta VDJ combinations and CDR3 sequences used genomic DNA as template. TCRdb re-called the reads through MiXCR, storing one row per CDR3 protein. The sample lists about 190,000 distinct CDR3 sequences; roughly half were seen once. Sequenced: sorted CD4+, CD8+, or CD8+CD57+ T cells (not recorded which) from PBMCs. Receptors were obtained from a human donor in good health, serving as a control.

The rearrangement links TRBV15 to TRBJ1-2, with 10 bases aligning to TRBD1. This CDR3 comprises 14 residues. The germline V gene has CDR1 LNHNV and CDR2 YYDKDF (reference sequence). V shed 4 bases, J shed 8 bases, and the junction held 7 bases outside the gene matches. CDR3 coding DNA: TGTGCCACCAGCACGACAGGGGGCACGATAGGCTACACCTTC. This gives the protein CATSTTGGTIGYTF.

This clonotype showed up many times. V gene TRBV7-2 combines with J gene TRBJ2-1, with 8 bases fitting TRBD2. J gave up 4 bases and V 4 bases, and 6 bases lay outside the gene matches. This CDR3 is 15 amino acids long. Germline assignment: CDR1 SGHTA and CDR2 FQGNSA. The CDR3 nucleotides read TGTGCCAGCAGCTCCCTAGCGGGTGCTTACAATGAGCAGTTCTTC. Residues: CASSSLAGAYNEQFF.

There are many counts of this clonotype. The genes are TRBV2 and TRBJ2-1; 9 bases agree with TRBD1. Trimming at V came to 7 bases and at J to 5 bases, leaving 9 bases not matched to a gene. Germline V gene sequence: CDR1 SNHLY, CDR2 FYNNEI. CDR3 length equals 15 residues. The CDR3 DNA reads as TGTGCCAGCAATACAGGGACAGGGAATAACAATGAGCAGTTCTTC. Translating gives CASNTGTGNNNEQFF.

The count of this clonotype is one. This chain links TRBV20-1 with TRBJ2-7; 14 bases match TRBD2. Germline CDR1 reads DFQATT; CDR2 reads SNEGSKA (reference sequence). CDR3 length: 15 residues. Unmatched junction bases numbered 8, after V lost 5 bases and J lost 5 bases. The CDR3 DNA reads as TGCAGTGCTGGGGGGACTAGCGGGAGCAAGAACGAGCAGTACTTC. It translates to CSAGGTSGSKNEQYF.

This clonotype appeared a single time. The chain uses TRBV20-1 and TRBJ2-3, with a tentative D call TRBD1 (5 bases). This CDR3 is 12 amino acids long. V lost 3 bases to trimming and J lost 2 bases, with 6 bases between them. CDR1 and CDR2 (germline): DFQATT, SNEGSKA (reference sequence). The CDR3 reads CSARGLTDTQYF. CDR3 in DNA: TGCAGTGCTAGGGGGCTCACAGATACGCAGTATTTT.

With regard to this clonotype: At one end, the junction sequence differs from germline, possibly due to a read error. The chain recombines TRBV28 with TRBJ1-4; D uncertain. There are 12 residues in the CDR3. Germline lookup yields CDR1 MDHEN and CDR2 SYDVKM. The CDR3 loop reads CASSFPGEELFF. The CDR3 nucleotides are TGTGCCAGCAGTTTCCCGGGTGAAGAACTGTTTTTT.

This clonotype was detected many times. The chain has TRBV5-1 and TRBJ2-5; D may be TRBD2 (6 bases). Germline V lookup: CDR1 SGHRS, CDR2 YFSETQ. Trimming took 0 bases from V and 10 from J, leaving 13 bases between them. The CDR3 consists of 13 residues. CDR3 protein: CASSLGTLGGQYF. In DNA, the CDR3 is TGCGCCAGCAGCTTGGGGACGCTCGGGGGCCAGTACTTC.

This clonotype was seen at least ten times. This sequence joins TRBV19 and TRBJ1-6, with D possibly TRBD1 on 6 matching bases. Germline V gene lookup returns CDR1 LNHDA and CDR2 SQIVND (reference sequence). The CDR3 runs 16 residues. V lost 6 bases, J lost 2 bases, and 14 bases lay in between. The CDR3 here is CASRHQGFPYNSPLHF. The CDR3 bases are TGTGCCAGTAGACACCAGGGGTTTCCCTATAATTCACCCCTCCACTTT. Using reference TRBV19 and TRBJ1-6 for the parts outside the CDR3, the full variable domain is DGGITQSPKYLFRKEGQNVTLSCEQNLNHDAMYWYRQDPGQGLRLIYYSQIVNDFQKGDIAEGYSVSREKKESFPLTVTSAQKNPTAFYLCASRHQGFPYNSPLHFGNGTRLTVT.

The J gene is TRBJ2-3, the V gene TRBV6-6; no definite D call. Germline V gene sequence: CDR1 MNHNY, CDR2 SVGAGI (reference sequence). The CDR3 extends over 13 amino acids. V lost 6 bases and J lost 11, with 18 bases in between. The CDR3: CASRYGVRFEQYF. The CDR3 DNA is TGTGCCAGCAGATACGGAGTCAGGTTCGAGCAGTATTTT.